This T cell receptor (beta chain) appears in the sequencing data of a study of human T cells and chemical hapten exposure. The overall study: A 2 cm by 2 cm inner upper arm patch received 2% DPC for sensitization.

CDR1 and CDR2 (germline): SGHRS, YFSETQ. The CDR3 has 13 residues. V was pared by 1 base and J by 0 bases, with 1 base between. TCRdb re-called the RACE reads with MiXCR, one entry per CDR3 protein. The sample carries about 100,000 distinct CDR3 sequences, about an eighth recorded once. This sample's time point: patch test 2, 6 weeks after DPC sensitization. Treatment of the sample: therapeutic diphenylcyclopropenone sensitization with weekly scalp DPC. The sample here was whole blood, taken in connection with sensitization to the hapten diphenylcyclopropenone (DPC). The TCR was taken from a woman in her forties with alopecia areata. Some clones in this sample may be carry-over from other donors' samples. This sequence joins TRBV5-1 and TRBJ2-2; no clear D gene. The CDR3 sequence: CASSLPNTGELFF. The CDR3 coding sequence is TGCGCCAGCAGCTTGCCGAACACCGGGGAGCTGTTTTTT. The full variable domain, with the rest looked up from reference TRBV5-1 and TRBJ2-2, is KAGVTQTPRYLIKTRGQQVTLSCSPISGHRSVSWYQQTPGQGLQFLFEYFSETQRNKGNFPGRFSGRQFSNSRSEMNVSTLELGDSALYLCASSLPNTGELFFGEGSRLTVL.